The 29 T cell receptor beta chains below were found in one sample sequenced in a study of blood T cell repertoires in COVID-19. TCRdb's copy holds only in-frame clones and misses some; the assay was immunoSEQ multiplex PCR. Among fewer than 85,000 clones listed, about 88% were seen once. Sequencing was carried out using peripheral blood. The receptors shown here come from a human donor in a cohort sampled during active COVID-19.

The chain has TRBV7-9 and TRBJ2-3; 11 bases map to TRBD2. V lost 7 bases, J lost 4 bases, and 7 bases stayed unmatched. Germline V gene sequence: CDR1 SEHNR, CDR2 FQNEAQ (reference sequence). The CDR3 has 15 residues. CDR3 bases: TGTGCCAGCAACCTACTAGCGGGAGCTGCAGATACGCAGTATTTT. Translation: CASNLLAGAADTQYF. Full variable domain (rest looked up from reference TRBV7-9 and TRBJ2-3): DTGVSQNPRHKITKRGQNVTFRCDPISEHNRLYWYRQTLGQGPEFLTYFQNEAQLEKSRLLSDRFSAERPKGSFSTLEIQRTEQGDSAMYLCASNLLAGAADTQYFGPGTRLTVL.

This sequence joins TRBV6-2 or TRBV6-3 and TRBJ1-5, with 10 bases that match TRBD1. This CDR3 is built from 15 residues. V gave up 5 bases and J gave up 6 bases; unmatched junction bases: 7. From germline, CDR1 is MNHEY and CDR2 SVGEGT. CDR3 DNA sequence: TGTGCCAGCAGTCCGGGACAGGGGTTCGGTCAGCCCCAGCATTTT. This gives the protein CASSPGQGFGQPQHF.

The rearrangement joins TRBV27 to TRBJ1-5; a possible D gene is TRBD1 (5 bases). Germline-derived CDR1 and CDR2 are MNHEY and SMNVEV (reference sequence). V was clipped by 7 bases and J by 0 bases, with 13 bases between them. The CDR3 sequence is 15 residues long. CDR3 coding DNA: TGTGCCAGCAAAGACAGACCATATAGCAATCAGCCCCAGCATTTT. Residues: CASKDRPYSNQPQHF.

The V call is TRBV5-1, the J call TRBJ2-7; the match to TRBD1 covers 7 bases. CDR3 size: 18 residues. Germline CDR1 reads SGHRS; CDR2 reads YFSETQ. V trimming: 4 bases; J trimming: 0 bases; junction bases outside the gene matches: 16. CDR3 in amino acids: CASSPGSGTDDYSYEQYF. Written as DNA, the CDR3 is TGCGCCAGCAGCCCGGGGTCCGGGACAGACGATTACTCCTACGAGCAGTACTTC. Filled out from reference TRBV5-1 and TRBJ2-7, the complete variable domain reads KAGVTQTPRYLIKTRGQQVTLSCSPISGHRSVSWYQQTPGQGLQFLFEYFSETQRNKGNFPGRFSGRQFSNSRSEMNVSTLELGDSALYLCASSPGSGTDDYSYEQYFGPGTRLTVT.

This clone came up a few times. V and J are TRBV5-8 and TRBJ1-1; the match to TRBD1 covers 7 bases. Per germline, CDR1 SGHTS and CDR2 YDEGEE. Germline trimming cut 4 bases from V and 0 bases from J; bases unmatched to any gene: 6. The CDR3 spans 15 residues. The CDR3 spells CASSVRDRVNTEAFF. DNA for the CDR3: TGTGCCAGCAGCGTCCGAGACAGGGTGAACACTGAAGCTTTCTTT.

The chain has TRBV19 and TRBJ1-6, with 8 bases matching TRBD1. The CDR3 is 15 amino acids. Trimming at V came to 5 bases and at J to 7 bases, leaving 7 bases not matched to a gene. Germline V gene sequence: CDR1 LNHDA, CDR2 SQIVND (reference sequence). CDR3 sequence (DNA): TGTGCCAGTAGTCCAAGGACAGGGAGCAATTCACCCCTCCACTTT. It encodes CASSPRTGSNSPLHF. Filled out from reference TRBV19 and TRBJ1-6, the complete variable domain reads DGGITQSPKYLFRKEGQNVTLSCEQNLNHDAMYWYRQDPGQGLRLIYYSQIVNDFQKGDIAEGYSVSREKKESFPLTVTSAQKNPTAFYLCASSPRTGSNSPLHFGNGTRLTVT.

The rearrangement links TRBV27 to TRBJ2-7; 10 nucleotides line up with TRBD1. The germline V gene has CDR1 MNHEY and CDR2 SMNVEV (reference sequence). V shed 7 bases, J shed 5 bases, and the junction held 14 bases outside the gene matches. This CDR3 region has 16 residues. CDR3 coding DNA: TGTGCCAGCACCAACCACCCGGACAGGGGGGACCACGAGCAGTACTTC. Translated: CASTNHPDRGDHEQYF.

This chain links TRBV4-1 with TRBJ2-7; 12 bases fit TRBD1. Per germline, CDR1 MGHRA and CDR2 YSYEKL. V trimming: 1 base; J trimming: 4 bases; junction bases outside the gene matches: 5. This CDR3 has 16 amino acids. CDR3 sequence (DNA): TGCGCCAGCAGCCAAGGGGGGGGACAGGGGGCGTACGAGCAGTACTTC. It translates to CASSQGGGQGAYEQYF.

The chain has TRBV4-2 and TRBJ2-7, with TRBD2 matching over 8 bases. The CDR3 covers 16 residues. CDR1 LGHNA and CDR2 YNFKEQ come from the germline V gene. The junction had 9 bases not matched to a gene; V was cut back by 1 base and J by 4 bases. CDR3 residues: CASSQGSPGGVYEQYF. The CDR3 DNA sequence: TGTGCCAGCAGCCAAGGGTCCCCGGGAGGGGTATACGAGCAGTACTTC.

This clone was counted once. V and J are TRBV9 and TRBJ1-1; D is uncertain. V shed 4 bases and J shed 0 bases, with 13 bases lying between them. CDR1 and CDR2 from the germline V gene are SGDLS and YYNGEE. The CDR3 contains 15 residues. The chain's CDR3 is CASSSRPDMNTEAFF. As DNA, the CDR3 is TGTGCCAGCAGCTCCCGCCCTGACATGAACACTGAAGCTTTCTTT.

The CDR3 nucleotides read TGCGCCAGCACCCCGGGAGGACAGGGGTCCTACGAGCAGTACTTC. This encodes CASTPGGQGSYEQYF. This chain links TRBV5-1 with TRBJ2-7, with 9 bases fitting TRBD1. CDR3 length: 15 amino acids. Germline assignment: CDR1 SGHRS and CDR2 YFSETQ. V lost 6 bases to trimming and J lost 1 base; unmatched junction nucleotides: 8. The full variable domain, with the rest looked up from reference TRBV5-1 and TRBJ2-7, is KAGVTQTPRYLIKTRGQQVTLSCSPISGHRSVSWYQQTPGQGLQFLFEYFSETQRNKGNFPGRFSGRQFSNSRSEMNVSTLELGDSALYLCASTPGGQGSYEQYFGPGTRLTVT.

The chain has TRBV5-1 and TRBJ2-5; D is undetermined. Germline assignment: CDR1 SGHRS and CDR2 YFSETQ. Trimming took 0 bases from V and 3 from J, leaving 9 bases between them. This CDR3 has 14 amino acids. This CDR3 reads CASSLVPEKETQYF. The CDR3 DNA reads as TGCGCCAGCAGCTTGGTACCAGAAAAAGAGACCCAGTACTTC.

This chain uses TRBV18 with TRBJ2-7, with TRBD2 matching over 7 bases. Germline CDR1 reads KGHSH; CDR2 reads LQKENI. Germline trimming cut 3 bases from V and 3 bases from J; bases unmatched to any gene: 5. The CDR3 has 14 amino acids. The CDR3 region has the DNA TGTGCCAGCTCACCGAGAGCGGGAATCTACGAGCAGTACTTC. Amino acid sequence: CASSPRAGIYEQYF.

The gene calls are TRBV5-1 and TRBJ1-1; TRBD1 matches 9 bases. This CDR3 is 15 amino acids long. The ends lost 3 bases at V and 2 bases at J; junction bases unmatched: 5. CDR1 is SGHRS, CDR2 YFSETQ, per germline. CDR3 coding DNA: TGCGCCAGCAGCTGGCGGGGACAGGGAAACACTGAAGCTTTCTTT. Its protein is CASSWRGQGNTEAFF. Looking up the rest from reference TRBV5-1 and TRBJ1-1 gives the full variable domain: KAGVTQTPRYLIKTRGQQVTLSCSPISGHRSVSWYQQTPGQGLQFLFEYFSETQRNKGNFPGRFSGRQFSNSRSEMNVSTLELGDSALYLCASSWRGQGNTEAFFGQGTRLTVV.

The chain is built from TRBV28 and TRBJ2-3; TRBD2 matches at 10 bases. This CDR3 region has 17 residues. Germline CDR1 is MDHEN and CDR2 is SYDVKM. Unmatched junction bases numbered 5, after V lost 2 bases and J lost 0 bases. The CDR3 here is CASSLTSGTPSTDTQYF. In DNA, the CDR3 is TGTGCCAGCAGTTTAACTAGCGGGACGCCGAGCACAGATACGCAGTATTTT.

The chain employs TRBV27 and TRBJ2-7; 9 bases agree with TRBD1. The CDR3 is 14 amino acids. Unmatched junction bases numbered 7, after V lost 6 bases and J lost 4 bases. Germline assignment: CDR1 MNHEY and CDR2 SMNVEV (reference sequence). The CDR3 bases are TGTGCCAGCAGGATACAGGGGGCTAGTTACGAGCAGTACTTC. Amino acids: CASRIQGASYEQYF.

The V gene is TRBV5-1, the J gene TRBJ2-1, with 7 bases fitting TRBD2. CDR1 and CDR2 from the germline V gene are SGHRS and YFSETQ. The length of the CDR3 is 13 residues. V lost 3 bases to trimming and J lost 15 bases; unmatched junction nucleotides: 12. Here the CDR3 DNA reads TGCGCCAGCAGCTCTCAAAGCGGGGATTCCCTGTTCTTC. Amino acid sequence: CASSSQSGDSLFF.

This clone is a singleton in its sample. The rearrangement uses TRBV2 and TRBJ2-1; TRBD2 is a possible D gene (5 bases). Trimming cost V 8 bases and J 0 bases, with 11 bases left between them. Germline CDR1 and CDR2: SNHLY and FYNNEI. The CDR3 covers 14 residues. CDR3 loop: CASFRDSSYNEQFF. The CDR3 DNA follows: TGTGCCAGCTTTCGGGATAGCTCCTACAATGAGCAGTTCTTC.

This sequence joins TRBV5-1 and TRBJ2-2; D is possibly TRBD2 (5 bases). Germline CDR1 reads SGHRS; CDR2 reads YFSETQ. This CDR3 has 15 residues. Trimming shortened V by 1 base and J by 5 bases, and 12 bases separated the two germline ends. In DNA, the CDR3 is TGCGCCAGCAGCTTGTTTACTAGTTCAACCGGGGAGCTGTTTTTT. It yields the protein CASSLFTSSTGELFF.

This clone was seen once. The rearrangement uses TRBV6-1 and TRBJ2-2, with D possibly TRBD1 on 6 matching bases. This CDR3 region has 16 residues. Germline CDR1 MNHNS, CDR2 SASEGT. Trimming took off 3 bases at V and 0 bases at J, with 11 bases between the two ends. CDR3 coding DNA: TGTGCCAGCAGTGATAGGGGGAGACCGAACACCGGGGAGCTGTTTTTT. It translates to CASSDRGRPNTGELFF.

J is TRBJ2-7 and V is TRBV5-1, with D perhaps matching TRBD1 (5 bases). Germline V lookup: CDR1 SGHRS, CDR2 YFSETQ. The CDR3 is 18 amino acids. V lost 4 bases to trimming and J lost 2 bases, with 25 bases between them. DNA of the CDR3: TGCGCCAGCAGCCACCCCAGGGTCTCGTGTCTGGGTGCCTACGAGCAGTACTTC. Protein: CASSHPRVSCLGAYEQYF.

CDR3 nucleotide sequence: TGTGCCAGTAGTAATAGGCAGGGGGAGAGTTGGAACACTGAAGCTTTCTTT. It specifies CASSNRQGESWNTEAFF. This chain connects TRBV19 to TRBJ1-1; TRBD1 matches at 7 bases. The length of the CDR3 is 17 residues. Trimming cost V 4 bases and J 1 base; bases outside gene matches: 12. CDR1 is LNHDA, CDR2 SQIVND, per germline (reference sequence).

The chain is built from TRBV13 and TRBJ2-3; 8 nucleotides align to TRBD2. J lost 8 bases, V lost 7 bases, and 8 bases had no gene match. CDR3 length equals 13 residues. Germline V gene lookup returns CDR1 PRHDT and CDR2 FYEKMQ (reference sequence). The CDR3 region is CASIAAGAGTQYF. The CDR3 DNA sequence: TGTGCCAGCATAGCAGCGGGGGCGGGTACGCAGTATTTT.

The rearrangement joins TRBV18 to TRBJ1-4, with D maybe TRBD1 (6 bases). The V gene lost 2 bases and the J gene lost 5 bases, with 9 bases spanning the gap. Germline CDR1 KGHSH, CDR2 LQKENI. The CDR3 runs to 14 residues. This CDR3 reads CASSPGQSNEKLFF. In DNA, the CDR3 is TGTGCCAGCTCACCAGGACAGTCAAATGAAAAACTGTTTTTT.

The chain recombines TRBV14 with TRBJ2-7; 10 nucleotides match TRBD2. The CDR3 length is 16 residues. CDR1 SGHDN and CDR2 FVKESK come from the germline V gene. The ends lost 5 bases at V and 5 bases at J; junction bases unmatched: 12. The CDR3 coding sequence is TGTGCCAGCAGCAGAATTCCGGGACTAGCGTCCCACGAGCAGTACTTC. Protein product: CASSRIPGLASHEQYF.

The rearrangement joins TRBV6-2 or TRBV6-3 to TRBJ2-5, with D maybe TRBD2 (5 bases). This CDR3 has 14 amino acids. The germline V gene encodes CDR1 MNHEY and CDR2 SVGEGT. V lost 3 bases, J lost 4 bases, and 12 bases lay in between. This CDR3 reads CASSYNSGRETQYF. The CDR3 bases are TGTGCCAGCAGTTATAATTCGGGGAGAGAGACCCAGTACTTC.

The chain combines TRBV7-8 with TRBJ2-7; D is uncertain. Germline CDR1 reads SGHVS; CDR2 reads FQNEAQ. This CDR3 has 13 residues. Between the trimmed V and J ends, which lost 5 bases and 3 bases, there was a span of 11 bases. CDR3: CASSPVIFYEQYF. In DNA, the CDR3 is TGTGCCAGCAGCCCCGTAATTTTCTACGAGCAGTACTTC.

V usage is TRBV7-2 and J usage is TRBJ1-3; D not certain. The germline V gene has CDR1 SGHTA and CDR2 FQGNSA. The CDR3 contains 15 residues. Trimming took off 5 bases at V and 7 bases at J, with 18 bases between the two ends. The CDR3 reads CASSLPWNDWNTIYF. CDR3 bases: TGTGCCAGCAGCCTACCCTGGAATGACTGGAACACCATATATTTT.

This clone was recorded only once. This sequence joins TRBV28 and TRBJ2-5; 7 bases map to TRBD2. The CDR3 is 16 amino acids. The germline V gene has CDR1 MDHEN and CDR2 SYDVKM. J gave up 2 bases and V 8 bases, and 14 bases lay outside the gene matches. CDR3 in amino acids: CASQLGRGSRQETQYF. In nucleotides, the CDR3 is TGTGCCAGCCAACTTGGTCGCGGGAGTCGACAAGAGACCCAGTACTTC. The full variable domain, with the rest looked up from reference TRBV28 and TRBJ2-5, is DVKVTQSSRYLVKRTGEKVFLECVQDMDHENMFWYRQDPGLGLRLIYFSYDVKMKEKGDIPEGYSVSREKKERFSLILESASTNQTSMYLCASQLGRGSRQETQYFGPGTRLLVL.